The present T cell receptor beta chain was sequenced within a study of siplizumab effects on memory and regulatory T cells. On this clone: Its target is not known.

The CDR3 covers 13 residues. Germline CDR1 is LNHDA and CDR2 is SQIVND (reference sequence). V shed 5 bases and J shed 3 bases, with 10 bases lying between them. Repertoires were generated with immunoSEQ multiplex PCR, while TCRdb's copy carries only in-frame clones and drops some. The sample lists 100,000 or so clones; about 94% were seen once. Study outcomes and limitations: For siplizumab cultures, the suppressive function of their proliferating Tregs was not confirmed.

The specimen was non-Treg CD4+ T cells sorted from blood. The source of this sequence is a human donor in good health. The V and J genes are TRBV19 and TRBJ1-1; D possibly corresponds to TRBD1 (5 bases). The DNA of the CDR3 is TGTGCCAGTAGTGAAAGGGGTCACACTGAAGCTTTCTTT. Translated, it gives CASSERGHTEAFF.